This entry describes one T cell receptor (beta chain). The target antigen is unknown. The CDR3 totals 15 residues. Per the germline V gene, CDR1 is SGHAT and CDR2 is FQDESV (reference sequence). V trimming: 0 bases; J trimming: 0 bases; junction bases outside the gene matches: 2. Time point given: peripheral blood 6 weeks after treatment start. Diagnoses among patients were locally advanced or metastatic urothelial carcinoma. This entry comes from a study of PD-L1 blockade in urothelial cancer. General observations from the study: Tumor-associated clones in blood expanded more at 3 weeks in durable-benefit patients.

Every PCR got spiked synthetic TCR analog templates. The table came from immunoSEQ multiplex PCR; TCRdb's copy has only in-frame clones and leaves some out. The data show some 110,000 clones, more than 85% seen once. V gene TRBV11-1 combines with J gene TRBJ2-7; 7 nucleotides align to TRBD1. Specimen: PBMCs, collected around atezolizumab (anti-PD-L1) treatment. The sequence came from a man in his fifties or sixties with urothelial cancer. The CDR3 region has the DNA TGTGCCAGCAGCTTAGCTGACAGGGTCTCCTACGAGCAGTACTTC. As protein: CASSLADRVSYEQYF.